This TCR beta chain was captured by sequencing in a study of T-cell memory formation after mild COVID-19. Whole-study findings and limits: Contracting CD4+ clones lay largely in CM and EM, with CD8+ ones residing in EMRA.

On this clonotype itself: No antigen is known for it.

Germline V gives CDR1 SGHNT, CDR2 YYREEE (reference sequence). Deletions cut 2 bases from V and 2 bases from J, with 11 bases between. CDR3 length: 15 amino acids. TCRdb independently ran MiXCR on the 5' RACE reads; one entry per CDR3 protein. The sample shows about 90,000 distinct CDR3 sequences, about 13% of them seen only once. Source material: PBMCs or a T cell subset sorted from them (not recorded which). This chain links TRBV5-4 with TRBJ1-3; unclear D gene. This TCR was sampled from an adult woman who had mild COVID-19 (a few samples of this study predate the infection). Cell type and time point are not known. The DNA for the CDR3 is TGTGCCAGCAGCTTTAAGGACCTAACTGGAAACACCATATATTTT. Translation: CASSFKDLTGNTIYF. Together with reference TRBV5-4 and TRBJ1-3, the CDR3 gives the full variable domain: ETGVTQSPTHLIKTRGQQVTLRCSSQSGHNTVSWYQQALGQGPQFIFQYYREEENGRGNFPPRFSGLQFPNYSSELNVNALELDDSALYLCASSFKDLTGNTIYFGEGSWLTVV.